The T cell receptor beta chain described here comes from a study of CD8+CD57+ T cells in acquired aplastic anemia. Trimming removed 2 bases from V and 0 bases from J, with 15 bases in between. Germline CDR1 DFQATT, CDR2 SNEGSKA (reference sequence). This CDR3 comprises 16 residues. TCR beta VDJ and CDR3 profiling used genomic DNA as template. TCRdb reprocessed the reads with MiXCR, giving one entry per CDR3 protein. This table holds about 190,000 distinct CDR3 sequences, under 55% found once. The patients chosen for sequencing had shown expansion of CD8+CD57+ cells (detected by flow cytometry). Patients had undergone no therapy by the time their blood was sampled. This clonotype was seen just once.

The chain couples TRBV20-1 to TRBJ2-3; D might be TRBD2 (6 bases). Specimen: sorted CD4+, CD8+, or CD8+CD57+ T cells (not recorded which) from PBMCs. The TCR was taken from a human donor with aplastic anemia. The CDR3 DNA reads as TGCAGTGCTAGACCCACATTGGGACTTAGCACAGATACGCAGTATTTT. Translation gives CSARPTLGLSTDTQYF.